This record looks at one T cell receptor (beta chain) sequence and its context. The antigen it binds to is not known. One base away there is no much larger clone; base qualities are not given. At the junction V is shortened by 5 bases and J by 4 bases, with 6 bases in between. According to the germline V gene (reference sequence), CDR1 reads DFQATT and CDR2 reads SNEGSKA. The CDR3 measures 11 amino acids from cysteine to phenylalanine. Here the CDR3 DNA is all that survives: 33 bases in frame from base 1. The immunoSEQ Assay, a bias-controlled multiplex PCR, was used to amplify TCRbeta CDR3 regions from genomic DNA. The study's processing was this. The number of nucleated cells in each sample was estimated from the amplification of reference gene primers within the assay. To quantify the absolute abundance of each unique TCRbeta CDR3 rearrangement, sequence reads were collapsed and filtered. For each sample, productive Simpson clonality was calculated as the square root of Simpson's diversity index over productive rearrangements. TCRdb obtained this table from immuneACCESS and retained in-frame rearrangements with V and J assigned. These tables miss some clones; where compared with another copy, unresolved V genes account for less than half of the shortfall, and the remainder is unexplained. V, J and clone size are those of that table, while D and trimming were read from the DNA. Present in this sample are about 100,000 clones, about 78% of which were seen just once. The ten largest make up around 9% of the sample.

The data stem from a study of blood T cell repertoires in COVID-19 (dated by TCRdb to about 2020). As for the study more broadly: Collaborator samples came from the United States, Italy and Spain and covered acute and convalescent phases of COVID-19. The prospective study material was composed of cDNA or gDNA derived from T cells, B-cell-depleted T cells, or PBMCs. Samples were obtained from the ongoing ImmuneRACE study (first 160 participants) and from 1,200 or so subjects provided by 6 global collaborators. Where available, HLA class I and class II types were taken from metadata supplied by the sample provider and were not determined by assay-based typing. The repertoires were released in a freely available public database intended as a resource for research on the immune response to SARS-CoV-2. The sample metadata nearly always contained a de-identified subject ID, COVID-19 status, age in years and sex. The dataset comprised deeply sampled blood TCRbeta repertoires from subjects exposed to, actively infected with, or recovered from COVID-19. On the study overall, not on this receptor specifically: Clinical and demographic metadata were provided uncurated, with the amount varying by source and participant.

Another Seattle source contributed samples from volunteer blood donors who had recovered from COVID-19. Each collaborating institution followed its own protocols to collect whole blood in K2EDTA tubes. For TCRbeta analysis, collaborator samples were shipped as frozen whole blood, as isolated PBMCs, or as DNA extracted from either sample type. The sequence derives from a man over 45 who had recovered from COVID-19. The sequence joins TRBV20-1 to TRBJ2-1; no confident D gene assignment can be made. The specimen sequenced was peripheral blood. The sequenced DNA: TGCAGTGCTCCTAAGTACAATGAGCAGTTCTTC. This encodes CSAPKYNEQFF.